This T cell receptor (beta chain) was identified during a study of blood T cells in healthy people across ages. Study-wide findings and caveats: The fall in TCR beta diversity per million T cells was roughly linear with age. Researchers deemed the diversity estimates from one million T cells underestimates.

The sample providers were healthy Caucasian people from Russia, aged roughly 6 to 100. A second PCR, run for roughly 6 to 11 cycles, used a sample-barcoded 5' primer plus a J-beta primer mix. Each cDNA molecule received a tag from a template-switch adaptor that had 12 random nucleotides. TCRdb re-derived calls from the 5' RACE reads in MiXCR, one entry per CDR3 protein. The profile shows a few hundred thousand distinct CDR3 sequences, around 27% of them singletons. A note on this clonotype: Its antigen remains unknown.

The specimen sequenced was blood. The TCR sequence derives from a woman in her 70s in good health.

CDR3 sequence reads: CASSYPNEKLFF. DNA of the CDR3: TGTGCCAGCAGTTACCCTAATGAAAAACTGTTTTTT. The chain has TRBV6-6 and TRBJ1-4, with D hard to call. The CDR3 length is 12 residues. Germline CDR1 reads MNHNY; CDR2 reads SVGAGI (reference sequence). V was shortened by 2 bases and J by 3 bases, with 1 base between the two germline ends.